This TCR beta chain derives from a study of glioma-infiltrating T cells after dendritic cell vaccination. In this sample, this clone turned up once. Its ends do not fully match the called genes, so a read error is possible. Amplification used 60 V beta primers and 13 J beta primers. Sequencing used immunoSEQ multiplex PCR; TCRdb keeps in-frame clones, though not all of them. The data contain 90,000 or so clones, approximately 87% of them singletons. Germline V gene sequence: CDR1 SGHNT, CDR2 YYREEE (reference sequence). CDR3 length: 13 residues. The V gene is TRBV5-4, the J gene TRBJ2-7; the D is unclear. The source was blood, collected before dendritic cell vaccination. This clonotype was obtained from a human donor with glioblastoma. DNA of the CDR3: TGTGCCAGCAGGACTGATAATAGCTACTCTTCCTTATTC. The encoded protein is CASRTDNSYSSLF. The full variable domain, rest sourced from reference TRBV5-4 and TRBJ2-7, is ETGVTQSPTHLIKTRGQQVTLRCSSQSGHNTVSWYQQALGQGPQFIFQYYREEENGRGNFPPRFSGLQFPNYSSELNVNALELDDSALYLCASRTDNSYSSLFGPGTRLTVT.